The 30 T cell receptor beta chains below come from one sample, sequenced in a study of CD8 T cells in ankylosing spondylitis. No antigen has been assigned to these receptors. Study-wide points: There was a TCR beta motif, made of several highly homologous variants, that appeared characteristic of ankylosing spondylitis blood.

TCRdb used MiXCR to reprocess the 5' RACE reads, holding one entry per CDR3 protein. The sample records 670,000 or so distinct CDR3 sequences, about 20% being singletons. The sequenced sample was blood, either unsorted or a sorted T cell fraction (not recorded which). These TCRs come from a male donor with ankylosing spondylitis.

This clonotype was seen a handful of times. The chain has TRBV12-3 or TRBV12-4 and TRBJ2-7, with 7 nucleotides matching TRBD1. The trim removed 6 bases at V and 1 base at J, leaving 15 bases unmatched. This CDR3 spans 17 amino acids. The CDR3 DNA reads TGTGCCAGCAGCCGAACCGGGACAGACCGGAAGTCCTACGAGCAGTACTTC. Translated, it gives CASSRTGTDRKSYEQYF.

This clonotype was counted many times. This chain uses TRBV11-2 with TRBJ2-7, with D tentatively TRBD1 or TRBD2 (6 bases each). Germline CDR1 SGHAT, CDR2 FQNNGV. The CDR3 sequence is 11 residues long. Trimming removed 5 bases at V and 7 bases at J, with 9 bases between. The CDR3 DNA follows: TGTGCCAGCAGCGAAGGGGGGGAGCAGTACTTC. Residues: CASSEGGEQYF.

This clonotype was recorded at least ten times. This chain connects TRBV10-3 to TRBJ2-1, with D perhaps matching TRBD2 (6 bases). CDR1 is ENHRY and CDR2 is SYGVKD in the germline V gene. The CDR3 is 14 amino acids. Between the trimmed V and J ends, which lost 6 bases and 6 bases, there was a span of 15 bases. The CDR3 DNA reads TGTGCCATCAGCCTCCGGGAGTTCGGCAATGAGCAGTTCTTC. This codes for CAISLREFGNEQFF.

This clonotype appeared a few times. CDR3 protein: CSARSASGSTWETQYF. CDR3 nucleotides: TGCAGTGCTAGATCGGCTAGCGGAAGTACTTGGGAGACCCAGTACTTC. The chain recombines TRBV20-1 with TRBJ2-5; 7 nucleotides match TRBD2. Germline loops: CDR1 DFQATT, CDR2 SNEGSKA (reference sequence). After removal of 2 bases from V and 5 bases from J, the junction contained 14 bases not matched to a gene. This CDR3 comprises 16 residues.

This clonotype was recorded a few times. The chain recombines TRBV5-1 with TRBJ2-2; 14 bases map to TRBD2. Trimming removed 3 bases from V and 1 base from J; junction bases left unmatched: 8. This CDR3 contains 19 residues. Germline V gene data show CDR1 as SGHRS and CDR2 as YFSETQ. The CDR3 bases are TGCGCCAGCAGCTCCCGACGGACTAGCGGGGGGAGGAACACCGGGGAGCTGTTTTTT. Translation gives CASSSRRTSGGRNTGELFF.

The chain recombines TRBV12-3 or TRBV12-4 with TRBJ1-1; TRBD1 aligns across 12 bases. The V segment lost 7 bases and the J segment 10 bases; nucleotides outside the gene matches: 10. The length of the CDR3 is 14 residues. CDR3 residues: CASTPGQGAGGAFF. In DNA, the CDR3 is TGTGCCAGCACCCCGGGACAGGGGGCGGGAGGAGCTTTCTTT.

The chain combines TRBV29-1 with TRBJ2-2, with D maybe TRBD1 (6 bases). The germline CDR1 and CDR2 sequences are SQVTM and ANQGSEA. The CDR3 is 13 amino acids. Trimming pared 6 bases from V and 5 bases from J, leaving 13 bases between. The CDR3, as DNA: TGCAGCGTGAAACCTACAGGGACCGGGGAGCTGTTTTTT. It codes for CSVKPTGTGELFF.

This clonotype was seen once. The CDR3 is CASSLGQGGHNEQFF. CDR3 coding DNA: TGTGCCAGCAGCCTAGGACAGGGGGGTCACAATGAGCAGTTCTTC. The rearrangement links TRBV7-9 to TRBJ2-1, with 10 positions matching TRBD1. V shed 5 bases and J 5 bases; nucleotides not matched to a gene: 6. Germline lookup yields CDR1 SEHNR and CDR2 FQNEAQ (reference sequence). CDR3 length equals 15 residues.

This clonotype was counted only a few times. This sequence joins TRBV20-1 and TRBJ1-2; no firm D call. CDR3 length equals 11 residues. Per the germline V gene, CDR1 is DFQATT and CDR2 is SNEGSKA (reference sequence). Trimming stripped 0 bases from V and 4 bases from J, with 3 bases between. The CDR3 DNA is TGCAGTGCTAGAGATCGCTATGGCTACACCTTC. Translation gives CSARDRYGYTF.

This clonotype has just a few counts. The chain joins TRBV19 to TRBJ1-2, with D maybe TRBD1 (6 bases). V lost 3 bases to trimming and J lost 4 bases, with 15 bases between them. Per germline, CDR1 LNHDA and CDR2 SQIVND (reference sequence). The CDR3 consists of 15 residues. CDR3 region: CASSITGSLSYGYTF. The CDR3 coding sequence is TGTGCCAGTAGTATTACAGGGAGCCTGTCCTATGGCTACACCTTC.

This clonotype was seen a few times. J is TRBJ1-2 and V is TRBV2, with 7 bases matching TRBD1. There are 14 residues in the CDR3. V was clipped by 7 bases and J by 7 bases; unmatched bases: 12. Germline CDR1 and CDR2: SNHLY and FYNNEI. CDR3 DNA sequence: TGTGCCAGCACACTTGTGACAGGGTCTGGTGGCTACACCTTC. This gives the protein CASTLVTGSGGYTF.

J is TRBJ2-5 and V is TRBV3-1; unclear D gene. V lost 0 bases and J 2 bases, leaving 7 bases between the germline ends. This CDR3 spans 14 amino acids. Germline loops: CDR1 LGHDT, CDR2 YNNKEL (reference sequence). CDR3 sequence (DNA): TGTGCCAGCAGCCAAGATCAGCGACAAGAGACCCAGTACTTC. As protein: CASSQDQRQETQYF.

This clonotype was observed a handful of times. The chain joins TRBV6-4 to TRBJ2-1; D is possibly TRBD1 (5 bases). V lost 4 bases and J lost 8, with 18 bases in between. CDR1 and CDR2 (germline): MRHNA, SNTAGT. The CDR3 is 15 residues long. The DNA of the CDR3 is TGTGCCAGCAGTGTTTTTAGGGGATCTGGGGATGAGCAGTTCTTC. Translated, it gives CASSVFRGSGDEQFF.

The chain links TRBV28 to TRBJ2-7; 7 bases map to TRBD1. There are 16 residues in the CDR3. Germline V gives CDR1 MDHEN, CDR2 SYDVKM. V lost 6 bases to trimming and J lost 2 bases; unmatched junction nucleotides: 13. CDR3 nucleotides: TGTGCCAGCAGCCCCCTAGCCGGGACAGCGGCCTACGAGCAGTACTTC. Its translation is CASSPLAGTAAYEQYF.

This CDR3 is CASSTRPGNQPQHF. The CDR3 coding sequence is TGTGCCAGCAGCACAAGACCAGGCAATCAGCCCCAGCATTTT. The genes are TRBV27 and TRBJ1-5; D uncertain. Looked up from germline, CDR1 is MNHEY and CDR2 is SMNVEV (reference sequence). The CDR3 is 14 residues long. Trimming shortened V by 6 bases and J by 2 bases, and 11 bases separated the two germline ends.

CDR3 residues: CATSLGTSTDTQYF. The CDR3 DNA follows: TGTGCCACCTCCTTGGGGACTTCCACAGATACGCAGTATTTT. This chain joins TRBV10-3 and TRBJ2-3, with TRBD2 as a possible D gene (6 bases). This CDR3 region has 14 residues. Germline CDR1 ENHRY, CDR2 SYGVKD. Deletions cut 10 bases from V and 2 bases from J, with 16 bases between.

At least ten counts were recorded for this clonotype. J is TRBJ1-1 and V is TRBV7-2; D gene uncertain. The V end lost 1 base, the J end lost 2 bases, and 5 bases lay between the germline ends. Germline V gives CDR1 SGHTA, CDR2 FQGNSA. The CDR3 is 13 residues long. CDR3 residues: CASSLESNTEAFF. CDR3 nucleotide sequence: TGTGCCAGCAGCTTAGAGTCTAACACTGAAGCTTTCTTT.

The CDR3 here is CASSLGTRELHDTQYF. DNA of the CDR3: TGTGCCAGCAGCTTGGGTACGCGGGAGCTCCATGATACGCAGTATTTT. V gene TRBV5-5 combines with J gene TRBJ2-3, with TRBD2 matching over 7 bases. J gave up 6 bases and V 0 bases, and 10 bases lay outside the gene matches. CDR1 and CDR2 (germline): SGHKS, YYEKEE (reference sequence). The CDR3 spans 16 residues.

This clonotype was recorded many times. The V call is TRBV10-3, the J call TRBJ2-7; 7 nucleotides match TRBD1. This CDR3 is 12 amino acids long. Germline CDR1 is ENHRY and CDR2 is SYGVKD. Unmatched junction bases numbered 7, after V lost 11 bases and J lost 3 bases. The CDR3 DNA reads as TGTGCCGCGAAGGGGGCTGACTACGAGCAGTACTTC. Amino acid sequence: CAAKGADYEQYF.

There are a few counts of this clonotype. The V call is TRBV20-1, the J call TRBJ2-1; D is unclear. The CDR3 consists of 13 residues. Germline assignment: CDR1 DFQATT and CDR2 SNEGSKA (reference sequence). The ends were cut back, 0 bases at V and 4 bases at J, with 7 bases in the middle. The CDR3 region has the DNA TGCAGTGCTAGAGAATGGTATTACAATGAGCAGTTCTTC. This gives the protein CSAREWYYNEQFF.

The chain joins TRBV11-2 to TRBJ2-6, with D maybe TRBD1 (6 bases). Trimming took 2 bases from V and 3 from J, leaving 17 bases between them. The CDR3 is 18 amino acids. Germline assignment: CDR1 SGHAT and CDR2 FQNNGV. CDR3 amino acids: CASSLWGPIGSGANVLTF. The CDR3 region has the DNA TGTGCCAGCAGCTTATGGGGGCCCATTGGTAGTGGGGCCAACGTCCTGACTTTC. Full variable domain (missing parts from reference TRBV11-2 and TRBJ2-6): EAGVAQSPRYKIIEKRQSVAFWCNPISGHATLYWYQQILGQGPKLLIQFQNNGVVDDSQLPKDRFSAERLKGVDSTLKIQPAKLEDSAVYLCASSLWGPIGSGANVLTFGAGSRLTVL.

This clonotype was seen more than once but under ten times. CDR3 region: CSGQGARTDTQYF. The CDR3 DNA follows: TGCAGTGGACAGGGGGCTAGAACAGATACGCAGTATTTT. The chain combines TRBV20-1 with TRBJ2-3, with 10 bases fitting TRBD1. J lost 3 bases, V lost 7 bases, and 4 bases had no gene match. The CDR3 is made up of 13 amino acids. Germline V gene sequence: CDR1 DFQATT, CDR2 SNEGSKA (reference sequence).

This chain links TRBV20-1 with TRBJ2-7; 14 bases fit TRBD2. Germline V lookup: CDR1 DFQATT, CDR2 SNEGSKA (reference sequence). This CDR3 is built from 16 residues. V trimming: 6 bases; J trimming: 3 bases; junction bases outside the gene matches: 10. The CDR3 sequence is CSALRTSGRSGYEQYF. The DNA for the CDR3 is TGCAGTGCCCTAAGGACTAGCGGGAGGTCGGGCTACGAGCAGTACTTC.

This clonotype has more than one count but fewer than ten. The chain uses TRBV28 and TRBJ2-7; TRBD1 matches 7 bases. V was pared by 5 bases and J by 0 bases, with 7 bases of the junction left unmatched. The CDR3 contains 15 residues. Looked up from germline, CDR1 is MDHEN and CDR2 is SYDVKM. CDR3 protein: CASSNTGDPSYEQYF. For the CDR3, the DNA is TGTGCCAGCAGTAATACAGGGGACCCCTCCTACGAGCAGTACTTC.

This clonotype was seen a handful of times. The rearrangement joins TRBV4-3 to TRBJ2-1, with D unclear. This CDR3 has 14 amino acids. Between the trimmed V and J ends, which lost 3 bases and 6 bases, there was a span of 12 bases. Germline CDR1 reads LGHNA; CDR2 reads YSLEER. The CDR3 spells CASSHLPVGNEQFF. The DNA of the CDR3 is TGCGCCAGCAGCCACCTCCCGGTGGGCAATGAGCAGTTCTTC.

The rearrangement uses TRBV12-3 or TRBV12-4 and TRBJ2-3; TRBD2 matches 12 bases. Unmatched junction bases numbered 6, after V lost 6 bases and J lost 2 bases. The CDR3 sequence is 16 residues long. The CDR3 loop reads CASSRLAGAPTDTQYF. CDR3 in DNA: TGTGCCAGCAGCCGACTAGCGGGGGCCCCCACAGATACGCAGTATTTT.

The gene calls are TRBV9 and TRBJ2-2, with D possibly TRBD2 on 5 matching bases. V lost 4 bases to trimming and J lost 0 bases, with 13 bases between them. The CDR3 has 16 residues. CDR1 is SGDLS, CDR2 YYNGEE, per germline. In DNA, the CDR3 is TGTGCCAGCAGCCCAGCGGAGGTCGCGAACACCGGGGAGCTGTTTTTT. It encodes CASSPAEVANTGELFF.

This clonotype appeared a few times. The chain has TRBV7-8 and TRBJ1-1, with TRBD1 as a possible D gene (5 bases). Per germline, CDR1 SGHVS and CDR2 FQNEAQ. The CDR3 length is 15 residues. V lost 0 bases, J lost 4 bases, and 12 bases lay in between. CDR3 sequence (DNA): TGTGCCAGCAGCTTAGCGCTGGGGGGGGGCACTGAAGCTTTCTTT. Translated: CASSLALGGGTEAFF.

The CDR3 sequence is CASQRAGQGPSYTF. For the CDR3, the DNA is TGTGCCAGCCAAAGGGCGGGACAGGGGCCGAGCTACACCTTC. This rearrangement joins TRBV3-1 to TRBJ1-2, with TRBD1 matching 10 bases. Unmatched junction bases numbered 12, after V lost 8 bases and J lost 9 bases. This CDR3 is built from 14 residues. Germline-derived CDR1 and CDR2 are LGHDT and YNNKEL (reference sequence).

The CDR3 DNA is TGTGCCAGCAGCTTAGCGCGGCCGATAGGGGCCGGGGAGCTGTTTTTT. Protein: CASSLARPIGAGELFF. V is TRBV7-2 and J is TRBJ2-2, with D perhaps matching TRBD1 (5 bases). This CDR3 has 16 amino acids. In germline, CDR1 is SGHTA, CDR2 FQGNSA. Between the trimmed V and J ends, which lost 0 bases and 6 bases, there was a span of 14 bases.